This TCR beta chain stems from a study of spatial heterogeneity in lung cancer. Looking at the study overall: On average, each unique TCR and UMI combination appeared more than ten times in raw reads.

TCRdb used MiXCR to reprocess the 5' RACE reads, holding one entry per CDR3 protein. The data contain some 9,800 distinct CDR3 sequences, roughly 6% of them singletons. The CDR3 has 16 residues. The V gene's germline CDR1 is MDHEN and CDR2 SYDVKM. Trimming left V 1 base short and J 1 base short, with 13 bases between. Findings and caveats of the study: Counts that tracked tumor mutation counts were those of expanded intratumoral alpha and beta TCRs.

This clonotype was counted many times. Its antigen is unidentified. The time point denotes: sample taken at primary tumor resection. This TCR was sampled from a male donor with early-stage non-small cell lung cancer. This chain connects TRBV28 to TRBJ1-1; D perhaps matches TRBD1 (6 bases). This sample comprised lung tumor tissue, obtained at surgery. The CDR3 sequence is CASSLYRDITNTEAFF. CDR3 DNA: TGTGCCAGCAGTTTATACCGGGACATCACGAACACTGAAGCTTTCTTT.